This T cell receptor beta chain is drawn from a study of CD8+ T cells in alopecia areata. The treatment here: oral pan-JAK inhibitor, 5-10 mg twice daily. Investigators isolated RNA and reverse transcribed it into cDNA to act as the sequencing template. TCRdb's copy holds only in-frame clones and misses some; the assay was immunoSEQ multiplex PCR. The table lists roughly 210,000 clones, 40% to 45% of them singletons. The source material was CD4+ T cells sorted from blood, sampled at approximately week 36, from a patient treated with tofacitinib. This receptor was taken from a human donor with alopecia areata.

The CDR3: CASSYHYEQYF. The CDR3 bases are TGTGCCAGCAGCTACCACTACGAGCAGTACTTC. This chain connects TRBV2 to TRBJ2-7, with D uncertain. The germline gives CDR1 SNHLY, CDR2 FYNNEI. This CDR3 region has 11 residues. V was clipped by 6 bases and J by 3 bases, with 6 bases between them.